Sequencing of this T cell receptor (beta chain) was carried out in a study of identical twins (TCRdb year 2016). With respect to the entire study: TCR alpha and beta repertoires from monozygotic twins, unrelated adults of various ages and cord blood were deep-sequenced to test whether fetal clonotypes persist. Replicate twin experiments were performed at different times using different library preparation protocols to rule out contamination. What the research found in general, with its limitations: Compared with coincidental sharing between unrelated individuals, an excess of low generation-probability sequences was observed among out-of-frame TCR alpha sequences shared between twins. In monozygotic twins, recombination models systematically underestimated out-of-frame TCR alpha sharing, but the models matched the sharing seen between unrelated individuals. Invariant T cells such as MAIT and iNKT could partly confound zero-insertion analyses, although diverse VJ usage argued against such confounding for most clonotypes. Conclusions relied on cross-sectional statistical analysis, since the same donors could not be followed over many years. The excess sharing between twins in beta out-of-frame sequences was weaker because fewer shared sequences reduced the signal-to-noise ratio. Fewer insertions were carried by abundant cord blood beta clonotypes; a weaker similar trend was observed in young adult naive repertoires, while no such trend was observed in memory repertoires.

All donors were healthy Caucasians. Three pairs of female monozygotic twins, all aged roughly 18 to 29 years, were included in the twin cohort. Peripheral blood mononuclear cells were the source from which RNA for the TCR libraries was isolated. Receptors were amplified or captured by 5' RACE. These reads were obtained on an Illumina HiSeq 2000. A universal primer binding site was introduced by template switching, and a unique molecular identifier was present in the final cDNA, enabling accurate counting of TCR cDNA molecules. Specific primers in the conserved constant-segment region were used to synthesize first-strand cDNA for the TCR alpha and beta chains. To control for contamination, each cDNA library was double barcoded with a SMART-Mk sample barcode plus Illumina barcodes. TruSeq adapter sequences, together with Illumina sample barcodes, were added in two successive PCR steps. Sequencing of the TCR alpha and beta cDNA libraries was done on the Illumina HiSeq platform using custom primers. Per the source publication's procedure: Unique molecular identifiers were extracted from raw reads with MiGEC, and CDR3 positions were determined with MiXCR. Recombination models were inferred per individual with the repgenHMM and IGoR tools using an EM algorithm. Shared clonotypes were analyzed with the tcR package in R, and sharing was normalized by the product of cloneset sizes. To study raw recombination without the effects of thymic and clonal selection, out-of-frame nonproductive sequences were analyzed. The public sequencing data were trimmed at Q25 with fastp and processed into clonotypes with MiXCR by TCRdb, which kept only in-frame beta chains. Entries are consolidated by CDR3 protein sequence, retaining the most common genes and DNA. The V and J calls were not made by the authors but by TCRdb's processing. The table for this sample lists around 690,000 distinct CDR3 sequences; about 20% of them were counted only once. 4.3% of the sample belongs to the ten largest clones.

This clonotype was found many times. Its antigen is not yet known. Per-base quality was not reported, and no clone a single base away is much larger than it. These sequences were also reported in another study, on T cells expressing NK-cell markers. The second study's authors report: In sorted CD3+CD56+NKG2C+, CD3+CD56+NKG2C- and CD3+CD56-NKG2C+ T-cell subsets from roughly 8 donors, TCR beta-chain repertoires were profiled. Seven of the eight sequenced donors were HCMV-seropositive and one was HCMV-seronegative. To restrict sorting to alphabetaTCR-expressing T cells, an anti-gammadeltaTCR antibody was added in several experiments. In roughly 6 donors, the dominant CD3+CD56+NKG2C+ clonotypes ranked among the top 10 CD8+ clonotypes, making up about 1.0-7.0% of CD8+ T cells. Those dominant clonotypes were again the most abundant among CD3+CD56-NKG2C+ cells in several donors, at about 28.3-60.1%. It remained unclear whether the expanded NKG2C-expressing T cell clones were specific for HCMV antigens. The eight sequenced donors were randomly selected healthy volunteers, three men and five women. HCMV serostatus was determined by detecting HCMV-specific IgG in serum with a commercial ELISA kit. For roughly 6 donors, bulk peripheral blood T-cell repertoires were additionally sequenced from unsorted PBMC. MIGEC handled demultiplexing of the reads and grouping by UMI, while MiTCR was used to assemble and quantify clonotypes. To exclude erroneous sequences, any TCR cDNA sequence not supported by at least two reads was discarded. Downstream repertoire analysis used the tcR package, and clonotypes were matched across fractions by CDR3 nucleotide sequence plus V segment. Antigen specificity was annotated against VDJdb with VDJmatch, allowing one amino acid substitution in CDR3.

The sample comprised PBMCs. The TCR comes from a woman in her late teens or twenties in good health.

The DNA is as follows: TGTGCCATCAGTGACACGCCCTACAATGAGCAGTTCTTC. This gives the protein CAISDTPYNEQFF. The V and J segments used are TRBV10-3 and TRBJ2-1; the D gene cannot be resolved reliably. V lost 3 bases and J lost 2 bases; the stretch between them is 5 bases long. CDR1 and CDR2 are drawn from the germline V gene: ENHRY, SYGVKD. Measured from the cysteine to the phenylalanine, the CDR3 is 13 residues long. Only the CDR3 region is kept as DNA, spanning 39 bases read in frame from base 1.